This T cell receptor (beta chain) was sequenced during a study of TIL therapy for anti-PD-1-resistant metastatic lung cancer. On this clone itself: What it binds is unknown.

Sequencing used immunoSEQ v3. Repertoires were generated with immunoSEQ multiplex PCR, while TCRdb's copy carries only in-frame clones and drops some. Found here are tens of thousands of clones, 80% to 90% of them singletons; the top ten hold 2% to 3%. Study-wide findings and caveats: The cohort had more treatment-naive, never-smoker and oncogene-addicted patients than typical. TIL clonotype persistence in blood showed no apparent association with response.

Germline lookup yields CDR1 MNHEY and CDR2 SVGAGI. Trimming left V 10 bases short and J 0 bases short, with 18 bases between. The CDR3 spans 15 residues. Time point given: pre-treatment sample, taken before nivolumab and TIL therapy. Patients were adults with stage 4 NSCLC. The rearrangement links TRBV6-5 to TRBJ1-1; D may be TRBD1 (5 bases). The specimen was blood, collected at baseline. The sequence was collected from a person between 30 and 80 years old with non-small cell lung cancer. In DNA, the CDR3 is TGTGCCACCCAGTCAGGGCGTACCTTGAACACTGAAGCTTTCTTT. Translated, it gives CATQSGRTLNTEAFF.